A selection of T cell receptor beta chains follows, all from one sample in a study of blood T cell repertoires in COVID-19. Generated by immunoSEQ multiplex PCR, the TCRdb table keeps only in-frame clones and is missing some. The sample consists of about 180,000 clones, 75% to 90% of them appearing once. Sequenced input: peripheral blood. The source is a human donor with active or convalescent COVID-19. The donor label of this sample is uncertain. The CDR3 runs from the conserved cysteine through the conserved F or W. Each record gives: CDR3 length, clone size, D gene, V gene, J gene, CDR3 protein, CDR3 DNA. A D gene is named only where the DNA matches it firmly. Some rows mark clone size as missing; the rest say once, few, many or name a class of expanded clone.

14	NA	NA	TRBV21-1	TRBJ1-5	CASPGTDSNQPQHF	TGTGCCAGCCCCGGGACAGATAGCAATCAGCCCCAGCATTTT
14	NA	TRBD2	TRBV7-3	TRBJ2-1	CASSSGTSFDEQFF	TGTGCCAGCAGTTCCGGGACTAGCTTCGATGAGCAGTTCTTC
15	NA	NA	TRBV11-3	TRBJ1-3	CASSLSSGVGITIYF	TGTGCCAGCAGCTTATCATCAGGGGTAGGAATCACCATATATTTT
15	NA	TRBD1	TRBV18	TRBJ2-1	CASLLRGQIYNEQFF	TGTGCCAGCTTGCTCAGGGGGCAAATCTACAATGAGCAGTTCTTC
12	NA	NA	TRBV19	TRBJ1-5	CASSTPPQPQHF	TGTGCCAGTAGTACCCCCCCACAGCCCCAGCATTTT
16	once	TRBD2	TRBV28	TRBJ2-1	CASKGERGASYNEQFF	TGTGCCAGCAAGGGGGAGCGGGGGGCCTCCTACAATGAGCAGTTCTTC
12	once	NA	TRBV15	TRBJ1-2	CATSRDQGGYTF	TGTGCCACCAGCAGAGATCAGGGTGGCTACACTTTC
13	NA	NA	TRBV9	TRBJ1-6	CASSVSSSGALHF	TGTGCCAGCAGCGTAAGTTCTTCGGGGGCCCTCCACTTT
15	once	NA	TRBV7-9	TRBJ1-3	CASSLKGSKENTIYF	TGTGCCAGCAGCTTGAAGGGGTCAAAGGAAAACACCATATATTTT
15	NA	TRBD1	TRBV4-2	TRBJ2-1	CASSPDRTGGNEQFF	TGTGCCAGCAGCCCGGACCGGACAGGGGGCAATGAGCAGTTCTTC
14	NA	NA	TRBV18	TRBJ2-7	CASSMALSSYEQYF	TGTGCCAGCTCAATGGCATTATCCTCCTACGAGCAGTACTTC
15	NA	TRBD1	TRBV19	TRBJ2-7	CASSIFGTGSYEQYF	TGTGCCAGTAGTATATTTGGGACAGGTTCCTACGAGCAGTACTTC
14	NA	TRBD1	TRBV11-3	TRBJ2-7	CASTLGTGSYEQYF	TGTGCCAGCACCCTCGGGACAGGTAGCTACGAGCAGTACTTC
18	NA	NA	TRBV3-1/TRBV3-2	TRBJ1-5	CASSQVGLGQEVPQPQHF	TGTGCCAGCAGCCAAGTGGGCCTTGGGCAGGAAGTCCCTCAGCCCCAGCATTTT
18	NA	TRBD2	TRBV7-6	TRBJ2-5	CASSFFGLAGGLGETQYF	TGTGCCAGCAGCTTCTTCGGACTAGCGGGGGGGCTCGGAGAGACCCAGTACTTC
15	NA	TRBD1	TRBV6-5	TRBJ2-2	CASRAGQGRTGELFF	TGTGCCAGCAGGGCGGGACAGGGACGGACCGGGGAGCTGTTTTTT
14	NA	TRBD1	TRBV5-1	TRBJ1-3	CASSFGQGGNTIYF	TGCGCCAGCAGCTTTGGACAGGGTGGAAACACCATATATTTT
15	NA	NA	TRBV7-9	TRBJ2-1	CASSSGWGFYNEQFF	TGTGCCAGCAGCTCCGGATGGGGCTTCTACAATGAGCAGTTCTTC
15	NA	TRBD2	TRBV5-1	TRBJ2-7	CASSQKSSGGYEQYF	TGCGCCAGCAGCCAGAAATCTAGCGGGGGCTACGAGCAGTACTTC
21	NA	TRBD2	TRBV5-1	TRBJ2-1	CASSFRGGGRSSGSIGNEQFF	TGCGCCAGCAGCTTCCGTGGGGGCGGTAGGTCTAGCGGGAGTATCGGCAATGAGCAGTTCTTC
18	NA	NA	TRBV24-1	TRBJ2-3	CATSDQKQVAMGTDTQYF	TGTGCCACCAGTGATCAAAAACAGGTCGCAATGGGCACAGATACGCAGTATTTT
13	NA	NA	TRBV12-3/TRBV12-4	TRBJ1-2	CASSYGGDYGYTF	TGTGCCAGCAGTTACGGGGGAGACTATGGCTACACCTTC
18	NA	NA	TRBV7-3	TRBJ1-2	CASSHRKCTNKINYGYTF	TGTGCCAGCAGCCACCGTAAGTGTACCAACAAAATCAACTATGGCTACACCTTC
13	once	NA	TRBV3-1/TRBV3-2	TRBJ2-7	CASEGIASYEQYF	TGTGCCAGCGAGGGAATTGCCTCCTACGAGCAGTACTTC
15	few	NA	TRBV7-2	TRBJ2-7	CASSLVAGQTYEQYF	TGTGCCAGCAGCTTAGTGGCAGGGCAGACCTACGAGCAGTACTTC
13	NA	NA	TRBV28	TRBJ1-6	CASRLPQGSPLHF	TGTGCCAGCAGACTCCCCCAGGGGTCACCCCTCCACTTT
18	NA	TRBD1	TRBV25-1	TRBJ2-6	CASSEWDRRYSGANVLTF	TGTGCCAGCAGTGAATGGGACAGGAGATACTCTGGGGCCAACGTCCTGACTTTC
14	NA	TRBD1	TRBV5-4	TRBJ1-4	CASSLQGAYEKLFF	TGTGCCAGCAGCTTACAGGGGGCATATGAAAAACTGTTTTTT
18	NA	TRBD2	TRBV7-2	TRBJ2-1	CASSLVGTSGGLRNEQFF	TGTGCCAGCAGCTTAGTAGGGACTAGCGGGGGCCTAAGGAATGAGCAGTTCTTC
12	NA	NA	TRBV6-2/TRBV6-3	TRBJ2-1	CASSYPRDEQFF	TGTGCCAGCAGTTACCCCAGGGATGAGCAGTTCTTC
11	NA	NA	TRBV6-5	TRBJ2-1	CASTELNEQFF	TGTGCCAGCACGGAGTTAAATGAGCAGTTCTTC
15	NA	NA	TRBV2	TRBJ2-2	CASSGVAGGTGELFF	TGTGCCAGCAGTGGAGTGGCAGGAGGCACCGGGGAGCTGTTTTTT
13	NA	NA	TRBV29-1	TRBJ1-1	CSVELTLNTEAFF	TGCAGCGTTGAACTCACACTGAACACTGAAGCTTTCTTT
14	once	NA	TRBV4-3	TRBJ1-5	CASSQYGTNQPQHF	TGCGCCAGCAGCCAGTACGGGACTAACCAGCCCCAGCATTTT
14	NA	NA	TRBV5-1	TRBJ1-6	CASSFGAEGSPLHF	TGCGCCAGCAGCTTTGGGGCAGAAGGGTCACCCCTCCACTTT
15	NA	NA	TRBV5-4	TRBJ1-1	CASSLGGAGSTEAFF	TGTGCCAGCAGCTTGGGTGGGGCGGGAAGCACTGAAGCTTTCTTT
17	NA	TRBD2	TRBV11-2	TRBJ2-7	CASSVPRLGGGTYEQYF	TGTGCCAGCAGCGTCCCTCGGCTGGGCGGGGGAACCTACGAGCAGTACTTC
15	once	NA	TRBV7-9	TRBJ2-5	CASSALGQTQETQYF	TGTGCCAGCAGCGCCCTCGGACAGACACAAGAGACCCAGTACTTC
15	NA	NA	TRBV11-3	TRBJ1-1	CASSLDGRKNTEAFF	TGTGCCAGCAGCTTAGATGGCAGAAAGAACACTGAAGCTTTCTTT
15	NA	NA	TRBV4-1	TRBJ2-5	CASSSVGWGRETQYF	TGCGCCAGCAGCTCAGTGGGGTGGGGCAGGGAGACCCAGTACTTC
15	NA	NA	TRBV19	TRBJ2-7	CASSRAGRGYYEQYF	TGTGCCAGTAGTAGAGCAGGGAGGGGGTACTACGAGCAGTACTTC
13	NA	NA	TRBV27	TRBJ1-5	CASSRTGTQPQHF	TGTGCCAGCAGTCGTACAGGGACTCAGCCCCAGCATTTT